One sample yielded the 20 T cell receptor beta chains listed below, sequenced in a study of blood T cell repertoires in COVID-19 (dated by TCRdb to 2019 to 2021). The library was generated by the immunoSEQ multiplex PCR assay. TCRdb took over this immuneACCESS table, retaining in-frame rearrangements with V and J assigned. Such tables are incomplete; in checked studies, under half of the missing clones stem from an unresolved V gene, and the remainder is unexplained. This sample holds some 78,000 clones; around 88% were observed only once. The ten largest account for 4% to 6% of the sample. Source material: peripheral blood. The receptors were gathered from an elderly woman with active or convalescent COVID-19.

A remark on this clone: Other DNA sequences from this sample encode an identical CDR3 as well. The chain has TRBV4-3 and TRBJ1-5; TRBD1 aligns across 7 bases. The CDR3 runs to 17 residues. V lost 0 bases, J lost 1 base, and 6 bases stayed unmatched. The germline V gene encodes CDR1 LGHNA and CDR2 YSLEER. Here the CDR3 reads CASSQDPQGGSNQPQHF. DNA for the CDR3: TGCGCCAGCAGCCAAGATCCCCAGGGGGGAAGCAATCAGCCCCAGCATTTT.

The chain combines TRBV2 with TRBJ2-1; 7 bases are a match to TRBD1. The J segment lost 0 bases and the V segment lost 3 bases, leaving 8 bases of the junction unmatched. Germline CDR1 reads SNHLY; CDR2 reads FYNNEI. CDR3 length: 17 amino acids. The CDR3 nucleotides read TGTGCCAGCAGTGAGCCGACAGGGACGGTCTCCTACAATGAGCAGTTCTTC. Its translation is CASSEPTGTVSYNEQFF.

The chain couples TRBV28 to TRBJ2-3, with D possibly being TRBD1 (6 bases). The CDR3 covers 14 residues. Germline-derived CDR1 and CDR2 are MDHEN and SYDVKM. The germline V and J ends were trimmed by 6 bases and 0 bases, with 10 bases remaining between them. For the CDR3, the DNA is TGTGCCAGCAGGGGGACAACGAGCACAGATACGCAGTATTTT. This encodes CASRGTTSTDTQYF.

The chain joins TRBV28 to TRBJ2-7; tentative D call: TRBD1 (7 bases). Looked up from germline, CDR1 is MDHEN and CDR2 is SYDVKM. The CDR3 spans 14 residues. Trimming took 8 bases from V and 5 from J, leaving 19 bases between them. CDR3 protein: CASLRGAGGDEQYF. The DNA for the CDR3 is TGTGCCAGCCTGAGGGGGGCAGGGGGTGACGAGCAGTACTTC.

The chain recombines TRBV2 with TRBJ2-3, with D tentatively TRBD1 (5 bases). The V and J ends lost 8 bases and 3 bases respectively, with 15 bases between them. Germline CDR1 is SNHLY and CDR2 is FYNNEI. The CDR3 totals 14 residues. In DNA form, the CDR3 reads TGTGCCAGCTGGGGCCAAGTTGGGACAGATACGCAGTATTTT. Residues: CASWGQVGTDTQYF.

V and J are TRBV30 and TRBJ2-2, with 9 bases matching TRBD2. The ends lost 4 bases at V and 5 bases at J; junction bases unmatched: 5. From germline, CDR1 is GTSNPN and CDR2 SVGIG (reference sequence). CDR3 length: 14 amino acids. For the CDR3, the DNA is TGTGCCTGGAATAGCGGGAGCGGGACCGGGGAGCTGTTTTTT. Protein: CAWNSGSGTGELFF.

This clone was found once. V and J are TRBV10-3 and TRBJ1-4, with a weak D call TRBD1 (6 bases). This CDR3 is 14 amino acids long. CDR1 is ENHRY and CDR2 is SYGVKD in the germline V gene. V lost 11 bases to trimming and J lost 8 bases, with 21 bases between them. In DNA form, the CDR3 reads TGTGCCGTCGGAACGGGGGGGCTCCGGGAAAAACTGTTTTTT. Translating it yields CAVGTGGLREKLFF.

The chain has TRBV7-9 and TRBJ2-7, with 13 positions matching TRBD2. The CDR3 sequence is 15 residues long. V lost 4 bases, J lost 3 bases, and 3 bases stayed unmatched. The germline CDR1 and CDR2 sequences are SEHNR and FQNEAQ (reference sequence). The CDR3 region is CASSSRTSGGYEQYF. DNA of the CDR3: TGTGCCAGCAGCTCGCGGACTAGCGGGGGCTACGAGCAGTACTTC.

This rearrangement joins TRBV5-4 to TRBJ1-3; the match to TRBD1 covers 9 bases. Germline CDR1 reads SGHNT; CDR2 reads YYREEE (reference sequence). The CDR3 consists of 16 residues. V dropped 8 bases and J dropped 4; count of bases not matched to a gene: 13. The CDR3 nucleotides read TGTGCCAGGCTAAAACAGGGGGCTTCGGCCGGAAACACCATATATTTT. This sequence encodes CARLKQGASAGNTIYF.

This clone has just one count. The chain employs TRBV5-1 and TRBJ2-5, with 8 bases lining up with TRBD2. This CDR3 contains 15 residues. J gave up 1 base and V 0 bases, and 2 bases lay outside the gene matches. Germline V gene sequence: CDR1 SGHRS, CDR2 YFSETQ. CDR3 bases: TGCGCCAGCAGCTTGGAGCGGGGGACCCAAGAGACCCAGTACTTC. Residues: CASSLERGTQETQYF.

This chain connects TRBV28 to TRBJ1-6, with a possible D match to TRBD1 (6 bases). CDR1 and CDR2 (germline): MDHEN, SYDVKM. Trimming shortened V by 11 bases and J by 0 bases, and 11 bases separated the two germline ends. The CDR3 is made up of 14 amino acids. The CDR3 loop reads CAATGTSYNSPLHF. DNA for the CDR3: TGTGCCGCCACAGGGACCTCCTATAATTCACCCCTCCACTTT.

V is TRBV5-4 and J is TRBJ1-2; no definite D call. V was shortened by 0 bases and J by 4 bases, with 10 bases between the two germline ends. From germline, CDR1 is SGHNT and CDR2 YYREEE (reference sequence). This CDR3 has 14 residues. CDR3 residues: CASSLDAGSYGYTF. CDR3 bases: TGTGCCAGCAGCTTGGATGCGGGGAGCTATGGCTACACCTTC.

The CDR3 DNA follows: TGTGCCACCAGTGTGCTTACGGGGGGCGCGAACACCGGGGAGCTGTTTTTT. Protein product: CATSVLTGGANTGELFF. The rearrangement links TRBV24-1 to TRBJ2-2, with D maybe TRBD2 (7 bases). The CDR3 has 17 amino acids. Germline CDR1 is KGHDR and CDR2 is SFDVKD. Trimming stripped 5 bases from V and 0 bases from J, with 15 bases between.

V is TRBV7-9 and J is TRBJ2-2, with D possibly matching TRBD1 (5 bases). The V gene lost 4 bases and the J gene lost 4 bases, with 16 bases spanning the gap. Per germline, CDR1 SEHNR and CDR2 FQNEAQ (reference sequence). The CDR3 runs 16 residues. CDR3 sequence (DNA): TGTGCCAGCAGCTCGACCCAGGGAAGGGGCACCGGGGAGCTGTTTTTT. This encodes CASSSTQGRGTGELFF.

The rearrangement joins TRBV9 to TRBJ2-1; 12 bases line up with TRBD2. J lost 1 base, V lost 4 bases, and 6 bases had no gene match. Germline CDR1 reads SGDLS; CDR2 reads YYNGEE. The CDR3 contains 17 residues. The CDR3 DNA follows: TGTGCCAGCAGCCCACGGACTAGCGGGGCTTCCTACAATGAGCAGTTCTTC. It yields the protein CASSPRTSGASYNEQFF.

Written as DNA, the CDR3 is TGCGCCAGCAGCCAAGGGACAGGGGCGACGGCTAGGGAGACCCAGTACTTC. This sequence encodes CASSQGTGATARETQYF. V gene TRBV4-1 combines with J gene TRBJ2-5; 9 bases align to TRBD1. V gave up 1 base and J gave up 5 bases; unmatched junction bases: 11. CDR1 is MGHRA and CDR2 is YSYEKL in the germline V gene. CDR3 size: 17 residues.

The chain links TRBV2 to TRBJ1-1; 9 positions match TRBD1. Trimming at V came to 5 bases and at J to 4 bases, leaving 11 bases not matched to a gene. CDR1 and CDR2 from the germline V gene are SNHLY and FYNNEI. The CDR3 has 16 residues. The CDR3 nucleotides read TGTGCCAGCAGTCGGACAGGGGCCGGGGGGGGCACTGAAGCTTTCTTT. Translation gives CASSRTGAGGGTEAFF.

The chain recombines TRBV3-1 (or the pseudogene TRBV3-2) with TRBJ2-7; unclear D gene. The V end lost 4 bases, the J end lost 1 base, and 14 bases lay between the germline ends. This CDR3 comprises 15 residues. Germline CDR1 LGHDT, CDR2 YNNKEL (reference sequence). The CDR3 loop reads CASSPTVSCSYEQYF. The CDR3 DNA sequence: TGTGCCAGCAGCCCAACTGTTTCTTGTTCCTACGAGCAGTACTTC.

The table lists this clone with a count of one. The rearrangement joins TRBV24-1 to TRBJ2-1, with D possibly being TRBD1 (6 bases). The germline CDR1 and CDR2 sequences are KGHDR and SFDVKD. This CDR3 comprises 15 residues. Trimming took off 0 bases at V and 4 bases at J, with 9 bases between the two ends. CDR3 DNA sequence: TGTGCCACCAGTGATTTGGGACAGTCGTACAATGAGCAGTTCTTC. This encodes CATSDLGQSYNEQFF.

V and J are TRBV15 and TRBJ1-4; D call uncertain. Germline assignment: CDR1 LNHNV and CDR2 YYDKDF (reference sequence). The CDR3 length is 16 residues. V lost 2 bases to trimming and J lost 0 bases, with 10 bases between them. The CDR3 sequence: CATSRWPGSTNEKLFF. The CDR3 nucleotides are TGTGCCACCAGCAGATGGCCGGGGTCAACTAATGAAAAACTGTTTTTT.